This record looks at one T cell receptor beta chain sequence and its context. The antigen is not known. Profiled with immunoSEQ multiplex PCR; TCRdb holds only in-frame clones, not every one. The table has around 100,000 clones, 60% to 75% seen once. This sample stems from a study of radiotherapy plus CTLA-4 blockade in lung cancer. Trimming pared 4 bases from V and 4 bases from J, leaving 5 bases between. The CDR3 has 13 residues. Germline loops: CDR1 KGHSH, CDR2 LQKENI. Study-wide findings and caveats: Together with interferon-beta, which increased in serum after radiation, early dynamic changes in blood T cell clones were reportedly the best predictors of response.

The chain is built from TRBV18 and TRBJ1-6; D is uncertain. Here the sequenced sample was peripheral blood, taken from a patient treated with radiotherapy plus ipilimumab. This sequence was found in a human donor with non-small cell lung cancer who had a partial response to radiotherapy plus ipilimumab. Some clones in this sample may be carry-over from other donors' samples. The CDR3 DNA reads TGTGCCAGCTCACGACAATATAATTCACCCCTCCACTTT. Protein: CASSRQYNSPLHF.